Listed below are T cell receptor beta chains from one sample, sequenced in a study of blood T cells in healthy people across ages. One entry per CDR3 protein results from TCRdb running MiXCR on the 5' RACE reads. This table has about 800,000 distinct CDR3 sequences, about 25% appearing once. The same data also contributed to another study, on T cells of mothers and their children.

Source material: blood. These receptors were obtained from a boy aged 10-17 years in good health. Both conserved end residues are part of each CDR3. D genes are given only for firm matches. Clone size is not always given. Where it is, it says once, few, many or a class for expanded clones.

>TRBJ2-1|TRBD2|TRBV11-2|few
CASSLVTSGSSYNEQFF
TGTGCCAGCAGCTTAGTGACTAGCGGGAGCTCCTACAATGAGCAGTTCTTC
>TRBJ1-2|.|TRBV7-2|few
CASSLGSENGYTF
TGTGCCAGCAGCTTAGGAAGCGAGAATGGCTACACCTTC
>TRBJ1-4|.|TRBV20-1|.
CSAEDASTNEKLFF
TGCAGTGCGGAAGATGCTTCAACTAATGAAAAACTGTTTTTT
>TRBJ1-4|.|TRBV29-1|many
CSVEDGSNEKLFF
TGCAGCGTTGAAGACGGTTCGAATGAAAAACTGTTTTTT
>TRBJ2-7|TRBD1|TRBV7-3|few
CASSFMRDRDRASYEQYF
TGTGCCAGCAGCTTCATGAGGGACCGGGACAGGGCTTCCTACGAGCAGTACTTC
>TRBJ2-7|TRBD1|TRBV12-3/TRBV12-4|.
CASRPGGDTYEQYF
TGTGCCAGCAGACCAGGGGGTGACACCTACGAGCAGTACTTC
>TRBJ2-7|.|TRBV7-3|.
CASGELNYEQYF
TGTGCCAGCGGGGAACTAAACTACGAGCAGTACTTC
>TRBJ1-5|.|TRBV12-3/TRBV12-4|.
CATRGQYNQPQHF
TGTGCCACCCGGGGCCAGTACAATCAGCCCCAGCATTTT
>TRBJ2-7|TRBD1|TRBV4-3|few
CASSQNRGQGYEQYF
TGCGCCAGCAGCCAGAACCGGGGACAGGGCTACGAGCAGTACTTC
>TRBJ1-1|.|TRBV20-1|few
CSALQGSMNTEAFF
TGCAGTGCCTTACAGGGATCCATGAACACTGAAGCTTTCTTT
>TRBJ2-5|TRBD1|TRBV4-1|few
CASSTGQGTPQETQYF
TGCGCCAGCAGCACCGGACAGGGAACTCCCCAAGAGACCCAGTACTTC
>TRBJ2-7|TRBD2|TRBV20-1|few
CSAETSGGALHEQYF
TGCAGTGCTGAGACTAGCGGGGGGGCTCTACACGAGCAGTACTTC
>TRBJ2-5|.|TRBV28|.
CASSNGRETQYF
TGTGCCAGCAGTAATGGCCGAGAGACCCAGTACTTC
>TRBJ1-4|TRBD1|TRBV4-3|few
CASSQDWPPGQVEKLFF
TGCGCCAGCAGCCAAGATTGGCCTCCGGGACAGGTCGAAAAACTGTTTTTT
>TRBJ1-2|.|TRBV5-1|.
CASRQTTNYGYTF
TGCGCCAGCAGACAGACCACCAACTATGGCTACACCTTC
>TRBJ2-1|TRBD1|TRBV6-6|.
CASRPTGGFYNEQFF
TGTGCCAGCAGGCCGACAGGGGGCTTTTACAATGAGCAGTTCTTC
>TRBJ1-1|.|TRBV27|few
CASSPRVRVGIEAFF
TGTGCCAGCAGTCCCCGCGTCAGGGTTGGGATTGAAGCTTTCTTT
>TRBJ2-3|TRBD2|TRBV6-4|few
CASSDSAGGADTQYF
TGTGCCAGCAGTGACTCAGCGGGGGGCGCAGATACGCAGTATTTT
>TRBJ2-1|TRBD2|TRBV29-1|.
CSVGVIAGGYNEQFF
TGCAGCGTTGGCGTAATAGCGGGCGGATACAATGAGCAGTTCTTC
>TRBJ2-5|TRBD1|TRBV4-1|.
CASSPGQGSIWETQYF
TGCGCCAGCAGCCCTGGACAGGGAAGTATTTGGGAGACCCAGTACTTC
>TRBJ2-7|TRBD2|TRBV20-1|.
CSARAPTAGDFYEQYF
TGCAGTGCCAGGGCCCCTACCGCGGGAGATTTTTACGAGCAGTACTTC
>TRBJ2-2|TRBD2|TRBV12-3/TRBV12-4|few
CASSQPAGANTGELFF
TGTGCCAGCAGTCAACCAGCGGGAGCGAACACCGGGGAGCTGTTTTTT
>TRBJ2-2|TRBD2|TRBV6-4|once
CASSRGLATNTGELFF
TGTGCCAGCAGTCGGGGACTAGCGACGAACACCGGGGAGCTGTTTTTT
>TRBJ1-1|.|TRBV20-1|few
CSAPAPRGGTEAFF
TGCAGTGCTCCAGCGCCCCGGGGGGGCACTGAAGCTTTCTTT
>TRBJ2-1|TRBD2|TRBV28|.
CASSPGRWQGEFF
TGTGCCAGCAGTCCCGGGAGGTGGCAGGGAGAGTTCTTC
>TRBJ2-2|.|TRBV20-1|.
CSVPELGRFGGELFF
TGCAGTGTGCCGGAGCTAGGGAGATTCGGCGGGGAGCTGTTTTTT
>TRBJ2-7|TRBD2|TRBV29-1|.
CSVEGELAGVSYEQYF
TGCAGCGTTGAAGGAGAGCTAGCGGGGGTTTCCTACGAGCAGTACTTC
>TRBJ2-5|TRBD1|TRBV24-1|.
CATSDPGQGAETQYF
TGTGCCACCAGTGATCCGGGACAGGGGGCTGAGACCCAGTACTTC
>TRBJ1-1|.|TRBV5-1|.
CSSSLEEGRRTEAFF
TGCTCCAGCAGCTTGGAGGAGGGAAGGAGAACTGAAGCTTTCTTT
>TRBJ1-1|TRBD1|TRBV28|.
CASSQSPGTGVLWAAFF
TGTGCCAGCAGCCAATCACCCGGGACAGGGGTCTTGTGGGCAGCTTTCTTT
>TRBJ2-6|.|TRBV6-6|few
CASTYGANVLTF
TGTGCCAGCACCTATGGGGCCAACGTCCTGACTTTC
>TRBJ2-7|.|TRBV4-2|.
CASSQELGQALYEQYF
TGTGCCAGCAGCCAAGAACTGGGGCAGGCCCTCTACGAGCAGTACTTC
>TRBJ2-1|TRBD2|TRBV29-1|few
CSGSGTVDSYNEQFF
TGCAGCGGTAGCGGGACCGTAGACTCCTACAATGAGCAGTTCTTC
>TRBJ2-5|TRBD2|TRBV6-6|.
CASRGGLAFNETQYF
TGTGCCAGCAGGGGAGGACTAGCGTTTAACGAGACCCAGTACTTC
>TRBJ2-7|TRBD2|TRBV5-1|few
CASSLGGTNSYEQYF
TGCGCCAGCAGCTTGGGCGGGACTAACTCCTACGAGCAGTACTTC
>TRBJ1-4|TRBD1|TRBV4-3|few
CASSQGGTGSEKLFF
TGCGCCAGCAGCCAAGGTGGGACAGGGAGCGAAAAACTGTTTTTT
>TRBJ1-1|.|TRBV28|.
CASIIKGLQGTEAFF
TGTGCCAGCATCATTAAAGGTCTGCAGGGCACTGAAGCTTTCTTT
>TRBJ2-1|.|TRBV12-3/TRBV12-4|few
CASSLRGGLNEQFF
TGTGCCAGCAGTTTAAGGGGGGGCCTCAATGAGCAGTTCTTC
>TRBJ2-3|TRBD2|TRBV29-1|.
CSVGASGIGTDTQYF
TGCAGCGTTGGGGCTAGCGGAATAGGAACAGATACGCAGTATTTT
>TRBJ2-2|.|TRBV7-2|few
CASHTAPGELFF
TGTGCCAGCCATACGGCACCCGGGGAGCTGTTTTTT
>TRBJ2-2|.|TRBV24-1|.
CATSDLTASNTGELFF
TGTGCCACCAGTGATTTGACAGCGTCTAACACCGGGGAGCTGTTTTTT
>TRBJ2-5|.|TRBV21-1|.
CASSETSGIPQAETQYF
TGTGCCAGCAGCGAAACTAGCGGTATACCTCAGGCGGAGACCCAGTACTTC
>TRBJ1-2|.|TRBV2|.
CASSAEGVGHGYTF
TGTGCCAGCAGTGCAGAGGGAGTAGGCCATGGCTACACCTTC
>TRBJ2-7|TRBD1|TRBV5-1|.
CASSSTWDRPSYEQYF
TGCGCCAGCAGCTCGACCTGGGACAGACCCTCCTACGAGCAGTACTTC
>TRBJ2-2|TRBD2|TRBV11-2|few
CASTRLAGGITNTGELFF
TGTGCCAGCACTCGTCTAGCGGGAGGAATTACGAACACCGGGGAGCTGTTTTTT
>TRBJ2-1|.|TRBV10-2|.
CAIGPGANNGQFF
TGCGCCATCGGCCCGGGGGCCAATAATGGGCAGTTCTTC
>TRBJ2-7|.|TRBV7-2|few
CASSLKASSSYEQYF
TGTGCCAGCAGCTTAAAGGCTTCAAGCTCCTACGAGCAGTACTTC
>TRBJ1-1|.|TRBV7-9|.
CASSLPDGMNTEAFF
TGTGCCAGCAGCTTGCCGGACGGTATGAACACTGAAGCTTTCTTT